A single sample gave rise to the 25 T cell receptor beta chains below, sequenced in a study of blood T cell repertoires in COVID-19. Produced via immunoSEQ multiplex PCR; TCRdb's table is partial and in-frame only. This sample carries about 330,000 clones, 75% to 90% of them seen once, and the ten largest clones take less than 6.5%. The sequenced material came from PBMCs or T cells enriched from blood (not recorded which). These TCRs come from a man aged 25 to 45 who had recovered from COVID-19.

The gene calls are TRBV9 and TRBJ1-4; TRBD1 is a possible D gene (5 bases). CDR1 and CDR2 (germline): SGDLS, YYNGEE. This CDR3 spans 15 amino acids. The germline V and J ends were trimmed by 3 bases and 3 bases, with 12 bases remaining between them. The CDR3 reads CASSDSGWANEKLFF. The CDR3 bases are TGTGCCAGCAGCGACTCAGGGTGGGCTAATGAAAAACTGTTTTTT.

This rearrangement joins TRBV7-9 to TRBJ1-6; possibly TRBD1 for D (6 bases). This CDR3 contains 16 residues. Trimming left V 7 bases short and J 11 bases short, with 24 bases between. Germline values: CDR1 SEHNR, CDR2 FQNEAQ (reference sequence). CDR3 sequence (DNA): TGTGCCAGCACCATATACCAAGGGACATTAGGAACACCCCTCCACTTT. Translating it yields CASTIYQGTLGTPLHF.

This chain joins TRBV27 and TRBJ2-5; 8 positions agree with TRBD1. Per the germline V gene, CDR1 is MNHEY and CDR2 is SMNVEV (reference sequence). With V trimmed by 6 bases and J by 5 bases, 5 bases remained unmatched. CDR3 length: 13 residues. The CDR3 region is CASRSDRAETQYF. The CDR3 DNA sequence: TGTGCCAGCAGATCGGACAGGGCGGAGACCCAGTACTTC.

The rearrangement links TRBV5-1 to TRBJ2-2; D gene ambiguous. V lost 0 bases and J lost 3, with 9 bases in between. The germline gives CDR1 SGHRS, CDR2 YFSETQ. The CDR3 is 15 amino acids. CDR3: CASSLAALDTGELFF. The DNA for the CDR3 is TGCGCCAGCAGCTTGGCCGCGCTTGACACCGGGGAGCTGTTTTTT.

The chain employs TRBV28 and TRBJ2-7; D possibly corresponds to TRBD1 (5 bases). In germline, CDR1 is MDHEN, CDR2 SYDVKM. V was cut by 4 bases and J by 4 bases, with 17 bases left in between. The length of the CDR3 is 15 residues. In DNA form, the CDR3 reads TGTGCCAGCAGTTCGTTCGGCAGGGTCGGTTACGAGCAGTACTTC. This codes for CASSSFGRVGYEQYF.

V usage is TRBV5-1 and J usage is TRBJ2-5; 11 nucleotides match TRBD2. V gave up 0 bases and J gave up 6 bases; unmatched junction bases: 10. CDR1 SGHRS and CDR2 YFSETQ come from the germline V gene. This CDR3 is built from 17 residues. CDR3: CASSLEASGGFPKTQYF. For the CDR3, the DNA is TGCGCCAGCAGCTTGGAAGCTAGCGGGGGGTTTCCAAAGACCCAGTACTTC.

The chain employs TRBV9 and TRBJ1-3; 7 bases line up with TRBD1. This CDR3 comprises 14 residues. The V segment lost 3 bases and the J segment 2 bases; nucleotides outside the gene matches: 2. CDR1 is SGDLS, CDR2 YYNGEE, per germline. The CDR3: CASSGQGAGNTIYF. The CDR3 DNA reads as TGTGCCAGCAGCGGACAGGGAGCTGGAAACACCATATATTTT.

The chain has TRBV23-1 and TRBJ2-5, with a tentative D call TRBD1 (6 bases). TRBV23-1 belongs to the ORF category, with a function that is uncertain. V was shortened by 3 bases and J by 7 bases, with 27 bases between the two germline ends. The CDR3 length is 18 residues. The CDR3 protein is CASSHGQFFPTGGGTQYF. The CDR3 DNA follows: TGCGCCAGCAGTCACGGTCAATTTTTTCCGACAGGTGGGGGGACCCAGTACTTC.

The chain links TRBV15 to TRBJ1-5, with TRBD1 as a possible D gene (6 bases). The V end lost 0 bases, the J end lost 4 bases, and 16 bases lay between the germline ends. CDR1 and CDR2 (germline): LNHNV, YYDKDF (reference sequence). The CDR3 covers 17 residues. The CDR3 sequence: CATSRDNYGRGNQPQHF. Written as DNA, the CDR3 is TGTGCCACCAGCAGAGATAACTACGGGAGGGGGAATCAGCCCCAGCATTTT.

The genes are TRBV30 and TRBJ2-2; no firm D call. CDR1 GTSNPN and CDR2 SVGIG come from the germline V gene (reference sequence). This CDR3 comprises 11 residues. The germline V and J ends were trimmed by 4 bases and 4 bases, with 4 bases remaining between them. CDR3 sequence reads: CAWTVTGELFF. The CDR3 DNA reads TGTGCCTGGACGGTCACCGGGGAGCTGTTTTTT.

The V and J genes are TRBV12-3 or TRBV12-4 and TRBJ1-2; D remains ambiguous. The CDR3 loop spans 11 amino acids. CDR3 residues: CVTWGDYGYTF. CDR3 nucleotides: TGTGTCACATGGGGAGACTATGGCTACACCTTC.

CDR3 region: CASSYQGAGTEAFF. Here the CDR3 DNA reads TGTGCCAGCAGTTACCAGGGGGCAGGTACTGAAGCTTTCTTT. The rearrangement joins TRBV6-6 to TRBJ1-1; 8 bases are shared with TRBD1. Germline loops: CDR1 MNHNY, CDR2 SVGAGI (reference sequence). The J segment lost 5 bases and the V segment lost 2 bases, leaving 4 bases of the junction unmatched. This CDR3 is built from 14 residues.

This chain's CDR3 is CASSGGTGHKTQYF. The CDR3 DNA reads TGTGCCAGCAGCGGGGGGACAGGGCACAAGACGCAGTATTTT. This chain joins TRBV9 and TRBJ2-3; TRBD1 agrees at 9 bases. The CDR3 runs 14 residues. V was pared by 3 bases and J by 9 bases, with 8 bases of the junction left unmatched. Germline V gene lookup returns CDR1 SGDLS and CDR2 YYNGEE.

This clone was picked up one time. The chain recombines TRBV9 with TRBJ2-2, with 11 bases aligning to TRBD1. V lost 0 bases, J lost 3 bases, and 4 bases stayed unmatched. The CDR3 extends over 17 amino acids. The V gene's germline CDR1 is SGDLS and CDR2 YYNGEE. The CDR3 DNA follows: TGTGCCAGCAGCGTAGCGCGGGACAGGGGGTACACCGGGGAGCTGTTTTTT. Protein product: CASSVARDRGYTGELFF.

The V call is TRBV2, the J call TRBJ1-2, with D possibly being TRBD1 (6 bases). The CDR3 is made up of 13 amino acids. CDR1 is SNHLY, CDR2 FYNNEI, per germline. Trimming took 3 bases from V and 8 from J, leaving 13 bases between them. The CDR3 loop is CASSEATGDGYTF. DNA for the CDR3: TGTGCCAGCAGTGAGGCGACAGGAGACGGCTACACCTTC.

The genes are TRBV5-1 and TRBJ1-1, with TRBD1 as a possible D gene (6 bases). CDR1 and CDR2 (germline): SGHRS, YFSETQ. The CDR3 runs to 15 residues. V was cut by 3 bases and J by 3 bases, with 15 bases left in between. The CDR3 coding sequence is TGCGCCAGCAGCTCCCTCGGGGGGCAGGACACTGAAGCTTTCTTT. This sequence encodes CASSSLGGQDTEAFF.

J is TRBJ2-7 and V is TRBV18; 9 bases match TRBD2. The CDR3 extends over 15 amino acids. Germline lookup yields CDR1 KGHSH and CDR2 LQKENI. V shed 6 bases, J shed 3 bases, and the junction held 9 bases outside the gene matches. CDR3 bases: TGTGCCAGCTCGCCCGCAGCAGCGGGGGGCTACGAGCAGTACTTC. It specifies CASSPAAAGGYEQYF. Full variable domain (outside the CDR3, taken from reference TRBV18 and TRBJ2-7): NAGVMQNPRHLVRRRGQEARLRCSPMKGHSHVYWYRQLPEEGLKFMVYLQKENIIDESGMPKERFSAEFPKEGPSILRIQQVVRGDSAAYFCASSPAAAGGYEQYFGPGTRLTVT.

J is TRBJ1-3 and V is TRBV6-5; 7 bases are shared with TRBD1. V was pared by 5 bases and J by 5 bases, with 9 bases of the junction left unmatched. Germline assignment: CDR1 MNHEY and CDR2 SVGAGI. This CDR3 has 15 amino acids. The CDR3 loop reads CASSRQGASRNTIYF. CDR3 coding DNA: TGTGCCAGCAGTCGACAGGGAGCGTCCAGAAACACCATATATTTT.

The V and J genes are TRBV27 and TRBJ2-7, with 10 bases identical to TRBD2. The germline V gene encodes CDR1 MNHEY and CDR2 SMNVEV (reference sequence). The CDR3 spans 17 residues. Unmatched junction bases numbered 8, after V lost 3 bases and J lost 0 bases. The CDR3, as DNA: TGTGCCAGCAGTTTCAGGTCACTAGCGGGGCCCTCCTACGAGCAGTACTTC. This gives the protein CASSFRSLAGPSYEQYF.

This sequence joins TRBV7-2 and TRBJ1-3; unclear D gene. The CDR3 totals 17 residues. Germline V CDR1 and CDR2: SGHTA, FQGNSA. V lost 0 bases, J lost 0 bases, and 12 bases lay in between. This chain's CDR3 is CASSLAWASFSGNTIYF. The CDR3 bases are TGTGCCAGCAGCTTAGCTTGGGCCAGTTTCTCTGGAAACACCATATATTTT. Full variable domain (remainder filled in from reference TRBV7-2 and TRBJ1-3): GAGVSQSPSNKVTEKGKDVELRCDPISGHTALYWYRQSLGQGLEFLIYFQGNSAPDKSGLPSDRFSAERTGGSVSTLTIQRTQQEDSAVYLCASSLAWASFSGNTIYFGEGSWLTVV.

This clone was detected only a few times. This chain links TRBV19 with TRBJ2-7, with D perhaps matching TRBD1 (5 bases). The CDR3 has 14 residues. Germline values: CDR1 LNHDA, CDR2 SQIVND (reference sequence). The germline V and J ends were trimmed by 3 bases and 5 bases, with 14 bases remaining between them. The CDR3 region is CASSIRVQVHEQYF. For the CDR3, the DNA is TGTGCCAGTAGTATCAGGGTACAAGTCCACGAGCAGTACTTC.

The chain has TRBV5-4 and TRBJ1-1; no clear D. Germline V gene sequence: CDR1 SGHNT, CDR2 YYREEE (reference sequence). The CDR3 extends over 13 amino acids. The V and J ends lost 2 bases and 1 base respectively, with 6 bases between them. The CDR3 nucleotides read TGTGCCAGCAGCTTCAATCAGAACACTGAAGCTTTCTTT. Its protein is CASSFNQNTEAFF.

DNA of the CDR3: TGTGCCAGCTCCGTCTCAGGGGAGGGGGAAAAACTGTTTTTT. Translating it yields CASSVSGEGEKLFF. The chain employs TRBV9 and TRBJ1-4; TRBD1 might be the D (6 bases). V was shortened by 7 bases and J by 8 bases, with 18 bases between the two germline ends. Looked up from germline, CDR1 is SGDLS and CDR2 is YYNGEE. This CDR3 is built from 14 residues.

This rearrangement joins TRBV19 to TRBJ2-2; TRBD2 matches 8 bases. This CDR3 has 17 residues. Germline lookup yields CDR1 LNHDA and CDR2 SQIVND (reference sequence). Trimming removed 8 bases from V and 4 bases from J; junction bases left unmatched: 15. The CDR3 DNA sequence: TGTGCCAGTCGGGGGGGTTCCGTGACTAGGGGCACCGGGGAGCTGTTTTTT. Its protein is CASRGGSVTRGTGELFF.

This chain joins TRBV19 and TRBJ1-1, with D uncertain. This CDR3 has 13 residues. Trimming removed 1 base at V and 5 bases at J, with 8 bases between. The germline V gene has CDR1 LNHDA and CDR2 SQIVND (reference sequence). CDR3 in amino acids: CASSIGFMTEAFF. CDR3 in DNA: TGTGCCAGTAGTATAGGTTTTATGACTGAAGCTTTCTTT.